The entry that follows covers one TCR beta chain sequence. Its antigen is still unknown. The method was immunoSEQ multiplex PCR; TCRdb's version includes in-frame clones alone and lacks a portion of them. The sample holds about 95,000 clones; 82% are singletons and the top ten take around 3%. This record comes from a study of radiotherapy plus CTLA-4 blockade in lung cancer. Study-wide results and caveats: Per reports, early blood T cell clone dynamics, plus interferon-beta, forecast response most strongly.

CTLA-4 blockade using ipilimumab, together with focal radiation, was received by patients with chemo-refractory metastatic non-small-cell lung cancer. In germline, CDR1 is LNHNV, CDR2 YYDKDF (reference sequence). The CDR3 extends over 14 amino acids. Germline trimming cut 3 bases from V and 7 bases from J; bases unmatched to any gene: 8. Here the sequenced sample was peripheral blood, taken from a patient treated with radiotherapy plus ipilimumab. This sequence originates from a human donor with non-small cell lung cancer who had a partial response to radiotherapy plus ipilimumab. The chain combines TRBV15 with TRBJ2-7, with 8 positions matching TRBD1. CDR3 residues: CATSRSQGAREQYF. DNA for the CDR3: TGTGCCACCAGCAGGTCTCAGGGGGCGCGAGAGCAGTACTTC.